These 30 T cell receptor beta chains originate from one sample sequenced in a study of T cell clones after liver transplantation. Using immunoSEQ multiplex PCR, the repertoire was profiled, and TCRdb retains in-frame clones only, with some absent. Of over 50,000 clones listed, roughly 90% were seen once; the top ten hold 13% to 15%. Material: CD8+ T cells from blood, obtained 12 months after liver transplant. The source is a human patient who received a liver transplant. The graft donor may account for some of the T cells.

The V gene is TRBV4-1, the J gene TRBJ1-1, with TRBD1 matching 8 bases. Germline-derived CDR1 and CDR2 are MGHRA and YSYEKL. The CDR3 is 16 amino acids. Trimming took 0 bases from V and 1 from J; bases not matched to a gene: 4. For the CDR3, the DNA is TGCGCCAGCAGCCAAGATCTGACAGGGGAGAACACTGAAGCTTTCTTT. Translating it yields CASSQDLTGENTEAFF.

About this clone itself: The junction does not match germline at one end; this may be a read error. In DNA, the CDR3 is TGTGCTAGCAGCCCCTCCGAACACTCCTACAATGAGCAGTTCTTC. Amino acid sequence: CASSPSEHSYNEQFF. The chain uses TRBV7-7 and TRBJ2-1; D unresolved. In germline, CDR1 is SSHAT, CDR2 FNYEAQ (reference sequence). The CDR3 is made up of 15 amino acids.

The chain joins TRBV19 to TRBJ2-7; tentative D call: TRBD1 (6 bases). The germline V and J ends were trimmed by 5 bases and 4 bases, with 9 bases remaining between them. The CDR3 contains 12 residues. Germline CDR1 and CDR2: LNHDA and SQIVND (reference sequence). The CDR3 here is CASSPTGYEQYF. The DNA for the CDR3 is TGTGCCAGTAGTCCCACAGGGTACGAGCAGTACTTC.

The rearrangement links TRBV30 to TRBJ1-2; TRBD1 is a possible D gene (6 bases). Trimming stripped 8 bases from V and 2 bases from J, with 21 bases between. This CDR3 contains 15 residues. Germline loops: CDR1 GTSNPN, CDR2 SVGIG (reference sequence). Here the CDR3 DNA reads TGTGCCAGACGCCGGGACACGGAAACGAACTATGGCTACACCTTC. Its translation: CARRRDTETNYGYTF.

The chain carries TRBV18 and TRBJ1-1; possibly TRBD1 for D (5 bases). Germline V gene data show CDR1 as KGHSH and CDR2 as LQKENI. The CDR3 consists of 15 residues. Trimming took off 3 bases at V and 0 bases at J, with 11 bases between the two ends. The chain's CDR3 is CASSPVTEMNTEAFF. CDR3 nucleotide sequence: TGTGCCAGCTCACCCGTGACAGAGATGAACACTGAAGCTTTCTTT. Full variable domain (remainder filled in from reference TRBV18 and TRBJ1-1): NAGVMQNPRHLVRRRGQEARLRCSPMKGHSHVYWYRQLPEEGLKFMVYLQKENIIDESGMPKERFSAEFPKEGPSILRIQQVVRGDSAAYFCASSPVTEMNTEAFFGQGTRLTVV.

The rearrangement uses TRBV7-8 and TRBJ2-7; D may be TRBD2 (6 bases). Trimming removed 7 bases from V and 0 bases from J, with 10 bases in between. The germline CDR1 and CDR2 sequences are SGHVS and FQNEAQ. The CDR3 has 13 amino acids. The CDR3 DNA reads TGTGCCAGCACCATAGCGGCCTCCTACGAGCAGTACTTC. Encoded protein: CASTIAASYEQYF.

The rearrangement links TRBV21-1 to TRBJ1-3. TRBV21-1 is marked as a pseudogene. This CDR3 region has 16 residues. The CDR3 spells CASGAGGARNGNTIYF. CDR3 in DNA: TGTGCCAGCGGGGCGGGTGGTGCGCGGAATGGAAACACCATATATTTT.

This chain joins TRBV27 and TRBJ2-1; 10 bases align to TRBD2. Germline V gene sequence: CDR1 MNHEY, CDR2 SMNVEV (reference sequence). The length of the CDR3 is 17 residues. The ends lost 0 bases at V and 2 bases at J; junction bases unmatched: 4. The CDR3 DNA is TGTGCCAGCAGTTTATCGGGACTAGCGTTCGCCTACAATGAGCAGTTCTTC. It specifies CASSLSGLAFAYNEQFF.

This clone was seen only once. The J gene is TRBJ2-3, the V gene TRBV19; 14 nucleotides align to TRBD2. V shed 3 bases, J shed 2 bases, and the junction held 1 base outside the gene matches. The length of the CDR3 is 16 residues. Germline values: CDR1 LNHDA, CDR2 SQIVND (reference sequence). The CDR3 DNA is TGTGCCAGTAGTATGGGACTAGCGGGAGCCACAGATACGCAGTATTTT. It yields the protein CASSMGLAGATDTQYF.

There are a few counts of this clone. The chain combines TRBV9 with TRBJ2-7; possibly TRBD2 for D (6 bases). The germline gives CDR1 SGDLS, CDR2 YYNGEE. This CDR3 has 14 amino acids. Trimming left V 4 bases short and J 2 bases short, with 13 bases between. For the CDR3, the DNA is TGTGCCAGCAGCCCCGGAGGGTCCGCCTACGAGCAGTACTTC. The encoded protein is CASSPGGSAYEQYF.

This clone was found a few times. CDR3 DNA sequence: TGTGCCAGTAGTCCCCAGGGGGCTACCTACGAGCAGTACTTC. Translation: CASSPQGATYEQYF. V usage is TRBV19 and J usage is TRBJ2-7, with TRBD1 identical over 8 bases. V shed 5 bases and J 2 bases; nucleotides not matched to a gene: 5. In germline, CDR1 is LNHDA, CDR2 SQIVND (reference sequence). The CDR3 contains 14 residues. Filled out from reference TRBV19 and TRBJ2-7, the complete variable domain reads DGGITQSPKYLFRKEGQNVTLSCEQNLNHDAMYWYRQDPGQGLRLIYYSQIVNDFQKGDIAEGYSVSREKKESFPLTVTSAQKNPTAFYLCASSPQGATYEQYFGPGTRLTVT.

The chain links TRBV4-3 to TRBJ1-2; 11 bases map to TRBD1. With V trimmed by 3 bases and J by 8 bases, 11 bases remained unmatched. The CDR3 extends over 16 amino acids. Germline V gene sequence: CDR1 LGHNA, CDR2 YSLEER. DNA of the CDR3: TGCGCCAGCAGCCAGTGGACAGGGGGCAGTTTGGGCGGCTACACCTTC. Translated, it gives CASSQWTGGSLGGYTF.

The chain joins TRBV5-1 to TRBJ1-1, with D perhaps TRBD1 (6 bases). V shed 3 bases and J shed 0 bases, with 12 bases lying between them. The germline V gene encodes CDR1 SGHRS and CDR2 YFSETQ. The CDR3 contains 15 residues. The chain's CDR3 is CASSSDRMMNTEAFF. CDR3 nucleotides: TGCGCCAGCAGCTCGGACAGAATGATGAACACTGAAGCTTTCTTT.

This sequence joins TRBV15 and TRBJ2-1; TRBD2 matches at 11 bases. CDR1 is LNHNV and CDR2 is YYDKDF in the germline V gene (reference sequence). The CDR3 sequence is 18 residues long. V lost 9 bases and J lost 0; bases outside the gene matches: 13. CDR3 DNA: TGTGCCACGTTGACTCTAGCGGGAGGTCGGAGCTCCTACAATGAGCAGTTCTTC. Its protein product is CATLTLAGGRSSYNEQFF. The whole variable domain, filled in from reference TRBV15 and TRBJ2-1, reads DAMVIQNPRYQVTQFGKPVTLSCSQTLNHNVMYWYQQKSSQAPKLLFHYYDKDFNNEADTPDNFQSRRPNTSFCFLDIRSPGLGDTAMYLCATLTLAGGRSSYNEQFFGPGTRLTVL.

The chain links TRBV6-6 to TRBJ2-7, with TRBD1 identical over 7 bases. The V segment lost 2 bases and the J segment 3 bases; nucleotides outside the gene matches: 1. This CDR3 is built from 13 residues. Germline V CDR1 and CDR2: MNHNY, SVGAGI (reference sequence). The CDR3 DNA reads TGTGCCAGCAGTTACGACAGGGACTACGAGCAGTACTTC. This translates into CASSYDRDYEQYF.

The table lists this clone with a few counts. The chain joins TRBV7-9 to TRBJ2-2; D call uncertain. The CDR3 contains 14 residues. V was clipped by 4 bases and J by 2 bases, with 8 bases between them. The germline V gene encodes CDR1 SEHNR and CDR2 FQNEAQ (reference sequence). Written as DNA, the CDR3 is TGTGCCAGCAGCTCCTCAGGAAACACCGGGGAGCTGTTTTTT. Residues: CASSSSGNTGELFF.

This chain joins TRBV19 and TRBJ2-2; 12 positions match TRBD2. With 7 bases clipped from V and 5 bases from J, the junction kept 8 bases outside the gene matches. Germline lookup yields CDR1 LNHDA and CDR2 SQIVND (reference sequence). The length of the CDR3 is 16 residues. DNA of the CDR3: TGTGCCAGTACTCTCCCTGGACTAGCGGGAACCGGGGAGCTGTTTTTT. It codes for CASTLPGLAGTGELFF. Filled out from reference TRBV19 and TRBJ2-2, the complete variable domain reads DGGITQSPKYLFRKEGQNVTLSCEQNLNHDAMYWYRQDPGQGLRLIYYSQIVNDFQKGDIAEGYSVSREKKESFPLTVTSAQKNPTAFYLCASTLPGLAGTGELFFGEGSRLTVL.

The chain uses TRBV27 and TRBJ1-5, with 9 bases that match TRBD1. The V gene end was trimmed by 5 bases and the J gene end by 5 bases; junction bases not matched to a gene: 10. CDR1 is MNHEY and CDR2 is SMNVEV in the germline V gene (reference sequence). This CDR3 is 16 amino acids long. CDR3 bases: TGTGCCAGCAGTCTCCTCGGGACAGGGAACCATCAGCCCCAGCATTTT. This gives the protein CASSLLGTGNHQPQHF.

The J gene is TRBJ1-2, the V gene TRBV25-1; TRBD1 matches 7 bases. The CDR3 spans 14 residues. Germline assignment: CDR1 MGHDK and CDR2 SYGVNS. Trimming took 6 bases from V and 6 from J; bases not matched to a gene: 10. The CDR3 reads CASSPGQWGDGYTF. CDR3 in DNA: TGTGCCAGCAGCCCGGGACAGTGGGGGGATGGCTACACCTTC.

The gene calls are TRBV4-1 and TRBJ1-1, with D possibly matching TRBD1 (6 bases). From germline, CDR1 is MGHRA and CDR2 YSYEKL. The CDR3 is made up of 14 amino acids. V was cut by 4 bases and J by 2 bases, with 11 bases left in between. The CDR3 region is CASSLGQPNTEAFF. CDR3 in DNA: TGCGCCAGCAGCCTAGGACAGCCTAACACTGAAGCTTTCTTT.

The V gene is TRBV5-5, the J gene TRBJ2-7, with 9 bases lining up with TRBD1. From germline, CDR1 is SGHKS and CDR2 YYEKEE (reference sequence). This CDR3 is 15 amino acids long. J gave up 5 bases and V 4 bases, and 10 bases lay outside the gene matches. CDR3 coding DNA: TGTGCCAGCAGCCTCCGTCCCGGGACAGGGAACGAGCAGTACTTC. Translating it yields CASSLRPGTGNEQYF.

The J gene is TRBJ2-5, the V gene TRBV7-9; 7 bases match TRBD1. This CDR3 has 13 residues. After removal of 5 bases from V and 4 bases from J, the junction contained 4 bases not matched to a gene. Germline values: CDR1 SEHNR, CDR2 FQNEAQ (reference sequence). The CDR3: CASSLQGLETQYF. CDR3 sequence (DNA): TGTGCCAGCAGCCTACAGGGGTTAGAGACCCAGTACTTC.

This clone showed up just once. The J gene is TRBJ2-2, the V gene TRBV29-1, with 7 bases lining up with TRBD1. Germline-derived CDR1 and CDR2 are SQVTM and ANQGSEA. The V and J ends lost 1 base and 2 bases, in that order; junction bases with no gene match: 4. The CDR3 has 15 residues. The CDR3 loop is CSVEGGTANTGELFF. CDR3 bases: TGCAGCGTTGAAGGGGGGACAGCAAACACCGGGGAGCTGTTTTTT.

This clone turned up a few times. The genes are TRBV19 and TRBJ1-5; a possible D gene is TRBD1 (5 bases). The germline gives CDR1 LNHDA, CDR2 SQIVND (reference sequence). The ends were cut back, 5 bases at V and 5 bases at J, with 10 bases in the middle. The length of the CDR3 is 13 residues. CDR3 DNA sequence: TGTGCCAGTAGTCGGGGGAGCCATCAGCCCCAGCATTTT. Translation gives CASSRGSHQPQHF.

Only one count was recorded for this clone. The chain is built from TRBV28 and TRBJ2-4; 7 nucleotides match TRBD2. The ends lost 1 base at V and 9 bases at J; junction bases unmatched: 6. This CDR3 contains 14 residues. Germline loops: CDR1 MDHEN, CDR2 SYDVKM. The CDR3 coding sequence is TGTGCCAGCAGTTTATATCGGACTAGGGCCATTCAGTACTTC. Its protein product is CASSLYRTRAIQYF.

The rearrangement joins TRBV28 to TRBJ2-7; D unresolved. Per germline, CDR1 MDHEN and CDR2 SYDVKM. V gave up 5 bases and J gave up 5 bases, with 4 bases separating them. The CDR3 is 10 amino acids. This CDR3 is CASSLDEQYF. The CDR3 nucleotides read TGTGCCAGCAGTCTCGACGAGCAGTACTTC.

The V call is TRBV7-9, the J call TRBJ2-3, with D possibly matching TRBD2 (5 bases). The CDR3 extends over 15 amino acids. Per germline, CDR1 SEHNR and CDR2 FQNEAQ (reference sequence). V lost 3 bases and J 0 bases, leaving 10 bases between the germline ends. DNA for the CDR3: TGTGCCAGCAGCTTTGAGGGTTTTAGCACAGATACGCAGTATTTT. It specifies CASSFEGFSTDTQYF.

The V call is TRBV28, the J call TRBJ2-1; TRBD2 aligns across 7 bases. Germline CDR1 and CDR2: MDHEN and SYDVKM. The V gene end was trimmed by 4 bases and the J gene end by 7 bases; junction bases not matched to a gene: 4. The CDR3 has 13 amino acids. As DNA, the CDR3 is TGTGCCAGCAGTTGGACTAGTACGAATGAGCAGTTCTTC. This encodes CASSWTSTNEQFF.

This clone has only one observation. The V call is TRBV28, the J call TRBJ2-1, with 11 nucleotides matching TRBD1. V trimming: 7 bases; J trimming: 6 bases; junction bases outside the gene matches: 8. Germline V gene lookup returns CDR1 MDHEN and CDR2 SYDVKM. The CDR3 extends over 15 amino acids. Here the CDR3 DNA reads TGTGCCAGCACCGCGGGACAGGGGGTTGGCAATGAGCAGTTCTTC. This codes for CASTAGQGVGNEQFF.

The chain carries TRBV28 and TRBJ2-7; D tentatively fits TRBD1 or TRBD2 (5 bases each). The CDR3 spans 16 residues. Germline loops: CDR1 MDHEN, CDR2 SYDVKM. The V end was cut by 1 base, the J end by 1 base, with 14 bases between. CDR3 amino acids: CASSLLASWGSYEQYF. CDR3 coding DNA: TGTGCCAGCAGTTTATTGGCCTCATGGGGGTCCTACGAGCAGTACTTC.